These 28 T cell receptor beta chains were sequenced from one sample in a study of blood T cell repertoires in COVID-19. Clones were read by immunoSEQ multiplex PCR, and TCRdb kept only the in-frame ones, dropping some. The table shows around 310,000 clones, with about 91% occurring only once. The sample comprised peripheral blood. The source of these receptors is a woman aged 60-75 years with acute or convalescent COVID-19.

In its sample, this clone was seen once. The chain recombines TRBV6-2 or TRBV6-3 with TRBJ2-5, with a tentative D call TRBD2 (6 bases). Germline V CDR1 and CDR2: MNHEY, SVGEGT. The CDR3 has 13 amino acids. The ends were cut back, 2 bases at V and 5 bases at J, with 9 bases in the middle. The CDR3 DNA is TGTGCCAGCAGTTACGGGGGGTGGGAGACCCAGTACTTC. Amino acids: CASSYGGWETQYF.

CDR3 bases: TGCAGCGTGGCTTACGGGGAGACCCAGTACTTC. The encoded protein is CSVAYGETQYF. V gene TRBV29-1 combines with J gene TRBJ2-5; no reliable D call. Trimming removed 6 bases at V and 5 bases at J, with 10 bases between. This CDR3 spans 11 amino acids. CDR1 and CDR2 from the germline V gene are SQVTM and ANQGSEA.

The genes are TRBV7-2 and TRBJ2-7; D gene unclear. Looked up from germline, CDR1 is SGHTA and CDR2 is FQGNSA. This CDR3 spans 16 amino acids. V was trimmed by 2 bases and J by 0 bases, leaving 14 bases between them. The CDR3 sequence is CASSLLLRRSSYEQYF. The CDR3 DNA follows: TGTGCCAGCAGCTTATTACTTCGGCGGAGCTCCTACGAGCAGTACTTC.

The rearrangement uses TRBV2 and TRBJ2-1; 7 nucleotides line up with TRBD2. Germline CDR1 and CDR2: SNHLY and FYNNEI. The CDR3 covers 14 residues. Germline trimming cut 7 bases from V and 6 bases from J; bases unmatched to any gene: 9. CDR3 sequence (DNA): TGTGCCAGCAAGAAGGAGCGGGACTCCAATGAGCAGTTCTTC. Its protein is CASKKERDSNEQFF.

The chain has TRBV6-5 and TRBJ1-2; D gene ambiguous. Trimming pared 7 bases from V and 1 base from J, leaving 16 bases between. The V gene's germline CDR1 is MNHEY and CDR2 SVGAGI. The CDR3 is 15 residues long. Here the CDR3 DNA reads TGTGCCAGCACGCCGGGGTGGGGAGGTAACTATGGCTACACCTTC. Residues: CASTPGWGGNYGYTF.

This chain uses TRBV2 with TRBJ2-1, with 7 bases aligning to TRBD2. The CDR3 has 14 amino acids. Unmatched junction bases numbered 5, after V lost 6 bases and J lost 3 bases. Germline loops: CDR1 SNHLY, CDR2 FYNNEI. In nucleotides, the CDR3 is TGTGCCAGCAGAAGCCAGCGGGGCTACAATGAGCAGTTCTTC. Its translation is CASRSQRGYNEQFF.

The chain has TRBV29-1 and TRBJ1-4; D is undetermined. CDR3 size: 11 residues. The V gene's germline CDR1 is SQVTM and CDR2 ANQGSEA. Trimming left V 5 bases short and J 5 bases short, with 6 bases between. CDR3 residues: CSVQENEKLFF. In DNA form, the CDR3 reads TGCAGCGTTCAGGAAAATGAAAAACTGTTTTTT.

The gene calls are TRBV28 and TRBJ1-1, with D possibly matching TRBD1 (6 bases). V was cut by 4 bases and J by 5 bases, with 17 bases left in between. The CDR3 covers 15 residues. Germline V gene lookup returns CDR1 MDHEN and CDR2 SYDVKM. This CDR3 is CASSSGGGGRTEAFF. The CDR3 DNA reads as TGTGCCAGCAGTTCAGGAGGTGGGGGCAGGACTGAAGCTTTCTTT.

The CDR3 DNA reads TGTGCCAGCAGCCCAGGGGGAACCTCCTACAATGAGCAGTTCTTC. As protein: CASSPGGTSYNEQFF. The J gene is TRBJ2-1, the V gene TRBV11-3; 7 bases line up with TRBD1. From germline, CDR1 is SGHNT and CDR2 YENEEA. This CDR3 has 15 residues. The ends lost 5 bases at V and 0 bases at J; junction bases unmatched: 4.

V is TRBV7-3 and J is TRBJ1-6, with D hard to call. Germline lookup yields CDR1 SGHTA and CDR2 FQGTGA. This CDR3 contains 14 residues. V dropped 0 bases and J dropped 4 bases, with 4 bases sitting between them. CDR3 protein: CASSLTGYNSPLHF. The CDR3 coding sequence is TGTGCCAGCAGCTTAACCGGTTATAATTCACCCCTCCACTTT.

The V and J genes are TRBV7-2 and TRBJ2-3, with TRBD2 matching 7 bases. The CDR3 has 17 residues. CDR1 and CDR2 from the germline V gene are SGHTA and FQGNSA. V was clipped by 5 bases and J by 2 bases; unmatched bases: 13. The CDR3 loop is CASSPTRERGLTDTQYF. The DNA for the CDR3 is TGTGCCAGCAGCCCGACCCGGGAGCGGGGCCTCACAGATACGCAGTATTTT.

The genes are TRBV27 and TRBJ2-1; D possibly corresponds to TRBD2 (5 bases). V was cut by 2 bases and J by 6 bases, with 14 bases left in between. From germline, CDR1 is MNHEY and CDR2 SMNVEV (reference sequence). The CDR3 spans 15 residues. CDR3 protein: CASSLSTRPLNEQFF. As DNA, the CDR3 is TGTGCCAGCAGTTTAAGTACTAGGCCTCTCAATGAGCAGTTCTTC.

The chain couples TRBV28 to TRBJ1-6, with D unclear. The CDR3 loop spans 13 amino acids. Trimming cost V 11 bases and J 4 bases, with 12 bases left between them. Germline V CDR1 and CDR2: MDHEN, SYDVKM. Here the CDR3 DNA reads TGTGCCGGCCGGGGTGAATATAATTCACCCCTCCACTTT. This gives the protein CAGRGEYNSPLHF. Full variable domain (rest looked up from reference TRBV28 and TRBJ1-6): DVKVTQSSRYLVKRTGEKVFLECVQDMDHENMFWYRQDPGLGLRLIYFSYDVKMKEKGDIPEGYSVSREKKERFSLILESASTNQTSMYLCAGRGEYNSPLHFGNGTRLTVT.

The chain uses TRBV19 and TRBJ2-1, with D perhaps TRBD2 (6 bases). The CDR3 length is 16 residues. The germline CDR1 and CDR2 sequences are LNHDA and SQIVND (reference sequence). The V end was cut by 1 base, the J end by 7 bases, with 17 bases between. CDR3 protein: CASSIGGVLAGNEQFF. The CDR3, as DNA: TGTGCCAGTAGTATAGGGGGGGTGCTAGCAGGGAATGAGCAGTTCTTC.

The chain recombines TRBV7-3 with TRBJ2-3, with D unresolved. With 5 bases removed from V and 2 bases from J, the gap between germline ends came to 8 bases. CDR1 SGHTA and CDR2 FQGTGA come from the germline V gene. The length of the CDR3 is 13 residues. CDR3 nucleotides: TGTGCCAGCAGCCTCCCTAACACAGATACGCAGTATTTT. Amino acids: CASSLPNTDTQYF.

The V gene is TRBV7-6, the J gene TRBJ2-5, with 7 bases identical to TRBD2. Germline values: CDR1 SGHVS, CDR2 FNYEAQ. There are 15 residues in the CDR3. V was pared by 1 base and J by 4 bases, with 6 bases of the junction left unmatched. The CDR3 nucleotides read TGTGCCAGCAGCTTAGAGCGGCCGGGGGGAGAGACCCAGTACTTC. Amino acid sequence: CASSLERPGGETQYF.

J is TRBJ1-2 and V is TRBV18; D not resolved. Germline CDR1 and CDR2: KGHSH and LQKENI. The CDR3 is 13 amino acids. The V end was cut by 5 bases, the J end by 4 bases, with 11 bases between. CDR3 in DNA: TGTGCCAGCTCAGCGGGTTTTACCTATGGCTACACCTTC. Amino acid sequence: CASSAGFTYGYTF.

This rearrangement joins TRBV27 to TRBJ2-4; 10 bases are shared with TRBD2. The CDR3 has 20 amino acids. Trimming at V came to 4 bases and at J to 4 bases, leaving 19 bases not matched to a gene. CDR1 is MNHEY, CDR2 SMNVEV, per germline (reference sequence). CDR3 in DNA: TGTGCCAGCAGTTCGACTCCCGGGACTAGCGCCCCCCGGATAAAAAACATTCAGTACTTC. This encodes CASSSTPGTSAPRIKNIQYF.

Concerning this clone itself: The DNA is left out, because the CDR3 cannot be placed on it with certainty; the CDR3 is given as TCRdb lists it. This chain links TRBV11-2 with TRBJ2-7; whether TRBD2, the table's D call, matches the DNA was not checked. Germline CDR1 SGHAT, CDR2 FQNNGV. The CDR3 comprises 13 residues, both ends counted. CDR3 residues: CASTSGRGDEQYF.

The chain joins TRBV27 to TRBJ1-3, with a weak D call TRBD1 (6 bases). Trimming pared 2 bases from V and 0 bases from J, leaving 14 bases between. There are 17 residues in the CDR3. The V gene's germline CDR1 is MNHEY and CDR2 SMNVEV (reference sequence). The CDR3 reads CASSLILRGHSGNTIYF. CDR3 nucleotide sequence: TGTGCCAGCAGTTTAATCCTCAGGGGCCACTCTGGAAACACCATATATTTT.

V is TRBV5-1 and J is TRBJ1-4; no clear D. V lost 0 bases and J 5 bases, leaving 5 bases between the germline ends. Per the germline V gene, CDR1 is SGHRS and CDR2 is YFSETQ. The CDR3 is made up of 13 amino acids. The CDR3 DNA is TGCGCCAGCAGCTTGGATCCGAATGAAAAACTGTTTTTT. This encodes CASSLDPNEKLFF.

This chain joins TRBV6-2 or TRBV6-3 and TRBJ1-5, with a weak D call TRBD1 (5 bases). V lost 0 bases to trimming and J lost 6 bases, with 15 bases between them. CDR3 length: 16 residues. The V gene's germline CDR1 is MNHEY and CDR2 SVGEGT. The chain's CDR3 is CASSYSWGGLGQPQHF. Written as DNA, the CDR3 is TGTGCCAGCAGTTACTCGTGGGGGGGACTTGGTCAGCCCCAGCATTTT.

The V and J genes are TRBV5-1 and TRBJ2-2; D possibly corresponds to TRBD2 (6 bases). Germline lookup yields CDR1 SGHRS and CDR2 YFSETQ. Trimming pared 0 bases from V and 7 bases from J, leaving 13 bases between. The CDR3 is 15 residues long. This CDR3 reads CASSLDGSGYGELFF. The CDR3 DNA reads TGCGCCAGCAGCTTGGATGGAAGCGGGTACGGGGAGCTGTTTTTT.

This chain uses TRBV28 with TRBJ1-6; maybe TRBD1 (6 bases). The CDR3 is 15 amino acids. Germline lookup yields CDR1 MDHEN and CDR2 SYDVKM. V lost 7 bases and J lost 7, with 17 bases in between. The CDR3 region has the DNA TGTGCCAGCATACGGCAGGGGACCCCCAATTCACCCCTCCACTTT. Amino acid sequence: CASIRQGTPNSPLHF.

The chain employs TRBV5-4 and TRBJ2-2; D call uncertain. V was clipped by 3 bases and J by 0 bases, with 9 bases between them. The CDR3 runs 15 residues. Germline assignment: CDR1 SGHNT and CDR2 YYREEE (reference sequence). The CDR3 DNA reads as TGTGCCAGCAGCTCGAGACATACGAACACCGGGGAGCTGTTTTTT. The encoded protein is CASSSRHTNTGELFF.

J is TRBJ1-5 and V is TRBV29-1; TRBD1 might be the D (6 bases). This CDR3 is built from 13 residues. Trimming took off 6 bases at V and 1 base at J, with 10 bases between the two ends. Germline CDR1 and CDR2: SQVTM and ANQGSEA. The CDR3 reads CSVRTASNQPQHF. CDR3 bases: TGCAGCGTCCGGACAGCCAGCAATCAGCCCCAGCATTTT.

The rearrangement joins TRBV4-1 to TRBJ1-1; maybe TRBD1 (5 bases). This CDR3 has 14 residues. Trimming stripped 6 bases from V and 0 bases from J, with 11 bases between. Germline CDR1 MGHRA, CDR2 YSYEKL. The DNA of the CDR3 is TGCGCCAGCAGTCAGGGCCCCATGAACACTGAAGCTTTCTTT. Amino acid sequence: CASSQGPMNTEAFF.

This rearrangement joins TRBV3-1 (or the pseudogene TRBV3-2) to TRBJ1-5; tentatively, D is TRBD1 (5 bases). Trimming left V 3 bases short and J 0 bases short, with 9 bases between. The CDR3 has 15 amino acids. CDR1 and CDR2 from the germline V gene are LGHDT and YNNKEL (reference sequence). The CDR3 bases are TGTGCCAGCAGCCACGGGGGGATTAGCAATCAGCCCCAGCATTTT. It yields the protein CASSHGGISNQPQHF.